The T cell receptor (beta chain) under discussion was sequenced for a study of pediatric ulcerative colitis. Turning to this clone: Its target is not known.

The diagnostic colonoscopy in ulcerative colitis patients preceded any immunosuppressive treatment. Study-wide results and limits: Two rectal clonotypes were found only in ulcerative colitis patients, all of them. In rectum, acute severe colitis had expanded clones and less diversity.

Each sample received Survey-level depth of up to 500,000 reads. Clones were sequenced by immunoSEQ multiplex PCR, and TCRdb holds only the in-frame ones, with some missing. The table lists tens of thousands of clones, over 65% of them singletons. This TCR derives from a boy aged 5-17 years with moderate ulcerative colitis. Sequencing input: blood.

CDR3 sequence reads: CASSFGQPQHF. CDR3 nucleotide sequence: TGTGCCAGCAGCTTTGGGCAGCCCCAGCATTTT. This chain links TRBV7-9 with TRBJ1-5; D is unclear. The germline V and J ends were trimmed by 3 bases and 7 bases, with 4 bases remaining between them. This CDR3 has 11 amino acids. Germline CDR1 SEHNR, CDR2 FQNEAQ (reference sequence). Filled out from reference TRBV7-9 and TRBJ1-5, the complete variable domain reads DTGVSQNPRHKITKRGQNVTFRCDPISEHNRLYWYRQTLGQGPEFLTYFQNEAQLEKSRLLSDRFSAERPKGSFSTLEIQRTEQGDSAMYLCASSFGQPQHFGDGTRLSIL.